This T cell receptor (beta chain) comes out of a study of T cell responses to AZD1222 COVID-19 vaccine. Study outcomes and limitations: Spike-specific TCR breadth and depth grew following two AZD1222 doses. Recipients of AZD1222 seropositive at baseline numbered only 5 to 7. Regions left unmutated in variants are reportedly the target of nearly half of spike-specific TCRs. Donor demographics were predominantly white British with a female majority; clonal diversity may be underestimated.

The V segment lost 2 bases and the J segment 6 bases; nucleotides outside the gene matches: 5. Germline values: CDR1 KGHSH, CDR2 LQKENI. The CDR3 covers 15 residues. TCRdb keeps only in-frame clones here, not all; method: immunoSEQ multiplex PCR. The sample holds over 85,000 clones, roughly 90% seen once. This clone was detected only once. The antigen remains unidentified. This rearrangement joins TRBV18 to TRBJ2-2; 8 nucleotides match TRBD1. This sequence was found in an adult in good health. Sequences were derived from peripheral blood, sampled on day 0 of AZD1222 vaccination. CDR3 sequence: CASSPRTGLAGELFF. The CDR3 DNA reads as TGTGCCAGCTCACCAAGGACAGGGCTGGCCGGGGAGCTGTTTTTT.